Below, 23 T cell receptor beta chains from the same sample are listed, as sequenced in a study of T cell responses to AZD1222 COVID-19 vaccine. The method was immunoSEQ multiplex PCR; TCRdb's version includes in-frame clones alone and lacks a portion of them. This repertoire shows about 120,000 clones, 88% found once; its top ten account for around 1.6%. The sample was peripheral blood, taken on day 0 of AZD1222 vaccination. These receptors all stem from an adult in good health.

The chain has TRBV10-3 and TRBJ2-3, with 11 bases lining up with TRBD2. Trimming removed 0 bases from V and 2 bases from J; junction bases left unmatched: 7. This CDR3 has 18 residues. Germline CDR1 ENHRY, CDR2 SYGVKD. The DNA of the CDR3 is TGTGCCATCAGTGAGTCGTTAACTAGCGGGGGCCTCACAGATACGCAGTATTTT. This sequence encodes CAISESLTSGGLTDTQYF.

The CDR3: CASSLDGGNTEAFF. The DNA of the CDR3 is TGCGCCAGCAGCTTGGATGGGGGGAACACTGAAGCTTTCTTT. The chain carries TRBV5-1 and TRBJ1-1; D might be TRBD1 (5 bases). V shed 0 bases and J shed 1 base, with 7 bases lying between them. This CDR3 region has 14 residues. From germline, CDR1 is SGHRS and CDR2 YFSETQ. The full variable domain, rest sourced from reference TRBV5-1 and TRBJ1-1, is KAGVTQTPRYLIKTRGQQVTLSCSPISGHRSVSWYQQTPGQGLQFLFEYFSETQRNKGNFPGRFSGRQFSNSRSEMNVSTLELGDSALYLCASSLDGGNTEAFFGQGTRLTVV.

The gene calls are TRBV5-1 and TRBJ2-1; 8 nucleotides match TRBD1. The CDR3 extends over 15 amino acids. V lost 0 bases to trimming and J lost 6 bases; unmatched junction nucleotides: 5. The V gene's germline CDR1 is SGHRS and CDR2 YFSETQ. CDR3: CASSLEGQGFNEQFF. CDR3 coding DNA: TGCGCCAGCAGCTTGGAAGGACAGGGATTCAATGAGCAGTTCTTC.

This sequence joins TRBV28 and TRBJ1-5; D is undetermined. The germline CDR1 and CDR2 sequences are MDHEN and SYDVKM. This CDR3 region has 14 residues. V was pared by 4 bases and J by 7 bases, with 14 bases between. The CDR3: CASSSPGFQQPQHF. CDR3 coding DNA: TGTGCCAGCAGTTCTCCTGGCTTCCAGCAGCCCCAGCATTTT.

The chain uses TRBV7-8 and TRBJ1-1; tentatively, D is TRBD1 (5 bases). Germline CDR1 SGHVS, CDR2 FQNEAQ. V was pared by 8 bases and J by 6 bases, with 25 bases between. This CDR3 is built from 16 residues. The CDR3 spells CASARTGEQLVPEAFF. The CDR3 coding sequence is TGTGCCAGCGCCCGCACGGGGGAACAGCTGGTTCCTGAAGCTTTCTTT.

The V gene is TRBV20-1, the J gene TRBJ1-2; unclear D gene. V dropped 3 bases and J dropped 2 bases, with 7 bases sitting between them. The CDR3 runs to 12 residues. Germline lookup yields CDR1 DFQATT and CDR2 SNEGSKA (reference sequence). CDR3 DNA: TGCAGTGCTAGTAGACCCAACTATGGCTACACCTTC. This codes for CSASRPNYGYTF.

The V call is TRBV6-6, the J call TRBJ2-1, with TRBD2 as a possible D gene (5 bases). The V gene's germline CDR1 is MNHNY and CDR2 SVGAGI (reference sequence). V lost 5 bases, J lost 8 bases, and 10 bases lay in between. The CDR3 runs 12 residues. As DNA, the CDR3 is TGTGCCAGCAGTACCTCAGCGGATGAGCAGTTCTTC. Residues: CASSTSADEQFF.

The rearrangement joins TRBV3-1 (or the pseudogene TRBV3-2) to TRBJ2-7; D not resolved. V lost 5 bases and J lost 3, with 11 bases in between. The CDR3 totals 13 residues. Germline V CDR1 and CDR2: LGHDT, YNNKEL (reference sequence). CDR3: CASSSRQGYEQYF. CDR3 DNA sequence: TGTGCCAGCAGCTCCCGGCAAGGCTACGAGCAGTACTTC.

The chain combines TRBV3-1 (or the pseudogene TRBV3-2) with TRBJ1-5; D is uncertain. Trimming stripped 1 base from V and 0 bases from J, with 10 bases between. Germline V gene data show CDR1 as LGHDT and CDR2 as YNNKEL (reference sequence). The length of the CDR3 is 16 residues. The CDR3 region is CASSQAGPFSNQPQHF. The DNA for the CDR3 is TGTGCCAGCAGCCAAGCGGGCCCGTTTAGCAATCAGCCCCAGCATTTT.

The chain combines TRBV27 with TRBJ1-5, with TRBD1 identical over 7 bases. Germline trimming cut 2 bases from V and 5 bases from J; bases unmatched to any gene: 6. The CDR3 is 15 amino acids. CDR1 is MNHEY, CDR2 SMNVEV, per germline (reference sequence). This CDR3 reads CASSLSGQAYQPQHF. As DNA, the CDR3 is TGTGCCAGCAGTTTAAGCGGACAGGCTTATCAGCCCCAGCATTTT.

The genes are TRBV19 and TRBJ1-1; 7 nucleotides line up with TRBD1. The germline V gene has CDR1 LNHDA and CDR2 SQIVND (reference sequence). The CDR3 runs 15 residues. V gave up 1 base and J gave up 4 bases; unmatched junction bases: 6. The CDR3 loop reads CASSIAQGQGTEAFF. CDR3 nucleotide sequence: TGTGCCAGTAGTATAGCACAGGGGCAAGGCACTGAAGCTTTCTTT.

This clone was seen only a few times. As DNA, the CDR3 is TGTGCCAGCACCCTCTGGGGAGGGGACTCACCCCTCCACTTT. The encoded protein is CASTLWGGDSPLHF. The chain recombines TRBV27 with TRBJ1-6, with D possibly matching TRBD1 (5 bases). The CDR3 has 14 residues. V lost 7 bases, J lost 10 bases, and 17 bases lay in between. Germline assignment: CDR1 MNHEY and CDR2 SMNVEV (reference sequence).

V usage is TRBV19 and J usage is TRBJ2-7; 8 bases map to TRBD2. CDR3 size: 14 residues. Germline V CDR1 and CDR2: LNHDA, SQIVND (reference sequence). The V gene end was trimmed by 9 bases and the J gene end by 2 bases; junction bases not matched to a gene: 9. The CDR3 loop is CASTMTSATYEQYF. The CDR3 nucleotides read TGTGCCAGCACAATGACTAGCGCGACCTACGAGCAGTACTTC. Full variable domain (rest looked up from reference TRBV19 and TRBJ2-7): DGGITQSPKYLFRKEGQNVTLSCEQNLNHDAMYWYRQDPGQGLRLIYYSQIVNDFQKGDIAEGYSVSREKKESFPLTVTSAQKNPTAFYLCASTMTSATYEQYFGPGTRLTVT.

This chain joins TRBV30 and TRBJ2-5; 11 nucleotides agree with TRBD2. This CDR3 comprises 16 residues. Germline loops: CDR1 GTSNPN, CDR2 SVGIG (reference sequence). V gave up 0 bases and J gave up 4 bases; unmatched junction bases: 7. The CDR3 sequence: CAWSVPASGGRETQYF. DNA of the CDR3: TGTGCCTGGAGTGTACCCGCTAGCGGGGGGCGAGAGACCCAGTACTTC.

This rearrangement joins TRBV19 to TRBJ1-2, with D perhaps matching TRBD1 (5 bases). Trimming cost V 6 bases and J 1 base, with 15 bases left between them. The CDR3 covers 15 residues. Per germline, CDR1 LNHDA and CDR2 SQIVND (reference sequence). As DNA, the CDR3 is TGTGCCAGTAGCGTTGGGGCCAGAGGTAACTATGGCTACACCTTC. Its translation: CASSVGARGNYGYTF.

This clone occurred once. The chain employs TRBV9 and TRBJ2-5; TRBD2 agrees at 10 bases. This CDR3 spans 16 amino acids. From germline, CDR1 is SGDLS and CDR2 YYNGEE. With V trimmed by 4 bases and J by 0 bases, 6 bases remained unmatched. CDR3: CASSTQTSGYQETQYF. Here the CDR3 DNA reads TGTGCCAGCAGCACCCAGACTAGCGGGTACCAAGAGACCCAGTACTTC.

The chain recombines TRBV5-1 with TRBJ2-7, with unresolved D. The CDR3 runs 13 residues. Trimming took 1 base from V and 6 from J, leaving 11 bases between them. Germline CDR1 is SGHRS and CDR2 is YFSETQ. CDR3 DNA: TGCGCCAGCAGCTTGCGGCATCTCGGCGAGCAGTACTTC. The encoded protein is CASSLRHLGEQYF.

The chain uses TRBV6-2 or TRBV6-3 and TRBJ1-3; D is uncertain. The V gene's germline CDR1 is MNHEY and CDR2 SVGEGT. V shed 6 bases and J shed 1 base, with 10 bases lying between them. The CDR3 is 14 amino acids. The CDR3 DNA follows: TGTGCCAGCAGCCCCGCCGGGTCTGGAAACACCATATATTTT. Translating it yields CASSPAGSGNTIYF.

The chain recombines TRBV4-1 with TRBJ1-5; possible D gene TRBD1, 5 bases. Germline V gene lookup returns CDR1 MGHRA and CDR2 YSYEKL. This CDR3 spans 13 amino acids. The V and J ends lost 0 bases and 11 bases respectively, with 11 bases between them. The DNA for the CDR3 is TGCGCCAGCAGCCAAGATTGGGGGGGAACCCAGCATTTT. It codes for CASSQDWGGTQHF.

The chain joins TRBV12-5 to TRBJ1-1; D gene uncertain. The CDR3 consists of 15 residues. Germline values: CDR1 LGHNT, CDR2 FRNRAP. V shed 0 bases and J shed 1 base, with 9 bases lying between them. The CDR3 loop is CASGLVLSANTEAFF. The CDR3 DNA sequence: TGTGCTAGTGGTTTGGTGTTGTCAGCGAACACTGAAGCTTTCTTT. The full variable domain, completed using reference TRBV12-5 and TRBJ1-1, is DARVTQTPRHKVTEMGQEVTMRCQPILGHNTVFWYRQTMMQGLELLAYFRNRAPLDDSGMPKDRFSAEMPDATLATLKIQPSEPRDSAVYFCASGLVLSANTEAFFGQGTRLTVV.

In DNA, the CDR3 is TGCGCCAGCAGTGATAATTTATGGGACGAGCAGTACTTC. This codes for CASSDNLWDEQYF. The chain combines TRBV10-1 with TRBJ2-7; no firm D call. Trimming left V 3 bases short and J 5 bases short, with 11 bases between. Germline values: CDR1 WNHNN, CDR2 SYGVQD (reference sequence). The CDR3 covers 13 residues.

The count of this clone is one. The chain carries TRBV27 and TRBJ1-1; 8 bases align to TRBD1. Germline V gene lookup returns CDR1 MNHEY and CDR2 SMNVEV (reference sequence). The V segment lost 0 bases and the J segment 4 bases; nucleotides outside the gene matches: 4. This CDR3 comprises 15 residues. The chain's CDR3 is CASSLSRTGSTEAFF. For the CDR3, the DNA is TGTGCCAGCAGTTTATCTCGGACAGGGTCCACTGAAGCTTTCTTT.

This sequence joins TRBV5-1 and TRBJ1-5, with a weak D call TRBD1 (5 bases). The CDR3 covers 16 residues. Germline V gene lookup returns CDR1 SGHRS and CDR2 YFSETQ. With 1 base removed from V and 3 bases from J, the gap between germline ends came to 14 bases. The CDR3 sequence is CASSLRPVGDNQPQHF. The CDR3 DNA reads TGCGCCAGCAGCTTGCGGCCAGTAGGGGACAATCAGCCCCAGCATTTT.